This T cell receptor beta chain was sequenced for a study of T cells in narcolepsy. Regarding the study as a whole: Reportedly, autoreactive clonotypes were serially detected in patients' blood but not controls'. In some patient and control memory CD4+ samples, autoreactive clones were absent. Comparing one patient's CSF and blood CD4+ clonotypes highlighted HCRT- and TRIB2-specific autoreactive clonotypes.

Trimming shortened V by 5 bases and J by 7 bases, and 11 bases separated the two germline ends. Germline values: CDR1 SNHLY, CDR2 FYNNEI. This CDR3 contains 12 residues. With respect to this clone: Its antigen is undetermined.

Assay: immunoSEQ multiplex PCR; the TCRdb copy retains only in-frame clones and omits some. The table has fewer than 35,000 clones, roughly 77% seen once. Sample: CD45RA- memory CD4+ T cells from PBMCs. This chain links TRBV2 with TRBJ1-2; D might be TRBD1 (6 bases). This sequence originates from a human donor with narcolepsy. CDR3 in DNA: TGTGCCAGCAGTCTCAACAGGGTTGGCTACACCTTC. It specifies CASSLNRVGYTF.